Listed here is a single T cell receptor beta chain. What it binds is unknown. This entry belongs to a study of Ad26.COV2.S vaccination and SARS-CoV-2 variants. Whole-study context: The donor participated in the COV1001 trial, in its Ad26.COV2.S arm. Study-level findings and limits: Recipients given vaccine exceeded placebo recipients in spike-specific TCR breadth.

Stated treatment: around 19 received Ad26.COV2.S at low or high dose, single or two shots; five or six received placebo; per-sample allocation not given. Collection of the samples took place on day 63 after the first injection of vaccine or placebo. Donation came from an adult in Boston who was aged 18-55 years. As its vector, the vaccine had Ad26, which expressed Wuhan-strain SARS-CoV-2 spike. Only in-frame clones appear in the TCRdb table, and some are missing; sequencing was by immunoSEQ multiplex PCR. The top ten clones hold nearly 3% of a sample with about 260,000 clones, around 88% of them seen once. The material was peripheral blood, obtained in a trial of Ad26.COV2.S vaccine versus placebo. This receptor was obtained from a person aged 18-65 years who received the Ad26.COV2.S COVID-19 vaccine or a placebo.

CDR3 DNA sequence: TGTGCCACTGGGACTAGCGGGAGGGAGACCCAGTACTTC. This encodes CATGTSGRETQYF. The chain links TRBV10-3 to TRBJ2-5, with 15 bases aligning to TRBD2. CDR1 ENHRY and CDR2 SYGVKD come from the germline V gene. J gave up 5 bases and V 10 bases, and 2 bases lay outside the gene matches. The CDR3 is made up of 13 amino acids.